The clone carrying this T cell receptor (beta chain) showed up many times. The antigen remains undetermined. Via MiXCR, TCRdb re-called the RT-PCR reads, giving one row per CDR3 protein. This sample has about 500,000 distinct CDR3 sequences; about 15% occur once, and the top ten carry about 3%. Germline V gene sequence: CDR1 MNHNS, CDR2 SASEGT. The length of the CDR3 is 14 residues. The junction had 4 bases not matched to a gene; V was cut back by 4 bases and J by 5 bases. The data derive from a study of response to subunit inactivated influenza vaccine. Whole-study findings and limits: A suggestion made by the authors is that each seasonal influenza vaccination recruits few new T cells.

The sample here was CD4+ T cells sorted from PBMCs, taken less than 30 months after vaccination. The clonotype was recovered from a man between 50 and 75 years old who received an inactivated influenza vaccine. This chain connects TRBV6-1 to TRBJ1-1, with 10 positions matching TRBD1. The CDR3 reads CASSAGTGETEAFF. DNA of the CDR3: TGTGCCAGCAGTGCCGGGACAGGGGAGACTGAAGCTTTCTTT.